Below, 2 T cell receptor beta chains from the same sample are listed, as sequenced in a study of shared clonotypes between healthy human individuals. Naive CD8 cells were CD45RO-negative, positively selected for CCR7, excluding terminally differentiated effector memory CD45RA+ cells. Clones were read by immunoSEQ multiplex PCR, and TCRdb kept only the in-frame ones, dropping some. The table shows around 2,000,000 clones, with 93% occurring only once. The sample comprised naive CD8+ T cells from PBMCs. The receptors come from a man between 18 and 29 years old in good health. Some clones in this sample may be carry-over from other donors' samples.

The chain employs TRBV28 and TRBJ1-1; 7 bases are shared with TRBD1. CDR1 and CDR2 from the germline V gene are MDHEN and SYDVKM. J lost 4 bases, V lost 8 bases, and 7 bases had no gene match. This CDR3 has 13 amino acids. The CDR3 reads CASRVDRFTEAFF. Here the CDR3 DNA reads TGTGCCAGCCGCGTGGACAGGTTCACTGAAGCTTTCTTT.

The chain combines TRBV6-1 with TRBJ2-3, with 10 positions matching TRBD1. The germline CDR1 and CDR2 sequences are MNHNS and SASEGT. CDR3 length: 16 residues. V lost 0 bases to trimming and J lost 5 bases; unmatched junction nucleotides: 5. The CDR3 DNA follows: TGTGCCAGCAGTGAAGCCCTTGGGACAGGGGAAGATACGCAGTATTTT. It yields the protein CASSEALGTGEDTQYF.